This section outlines one T cell receptor (beta chain) sequence together with its context. Its matching antigen is unknown. The treatment denotes: oral pan-JAK inhibitor, 5-10 mg twice daily. RNA, once extracted, was reverse transcribed into cDNA for use as the sequencing template. Assay: immunoSEQ multiplex PCR; the TCRdb copy retains only in-frame clones and omits some. The sample comprises about 140,000 clones, nearly 55% of which are singletons, and less than 20% rests with the top ten. This sample is drawn from a study of CD8+ T cells in alopecia areata. Trimming pared 3 bases from V and 3 bases from J, leaving 11 bases between. Germline assignment: CDR1 GTSNPN and CDR2 SVGIG (reference sequence). The CDR3 consists of 13 residues. Study-level results: Expanded CD8+ clones among the top 100, and scalp clonality, were significantly decreased by tofacitinib.

The starting material was CD8+ T cells sorted from blood, obtained at week 4, from a patient treated with tofacitinib. This sequence was found in a human donor with alopecia areata. This rearrangement joins TRBV30 to TRBJ1-1; D call uncertain. CDR3 bases: TGTGCCTGGAGGGCCGAAGGGTACACTGAAGCTTTCTTT. Protein product: CAWRAEGYTEAFF. Together with reference TRBV30 and TRBJ1-1, the CDR3 gives the full variable domain: SQTIHQWPATLVQPVGSPLSLECTVEGTSNPNLYWYRQAAGRGLQLLFYSVGIGQISSEVPQNLSASRPQDRQFILSSKKLLLSDSGFYLCAWRAEGYTEAFFGQGTRLTVV.